A selection of T cell receptor beta chains follows, all from one sample in a study of blood T cell repertoires in COVID-19. The assay was immunoSEQ multiplex PCR, and TCRdb's table has in-frame clones only and misses some. The table has 250,000 to 350,000 clones, nearly 90% seen once; the top ten hold roughly 4.3%. Source material: PBMCs or T cells enriched from blood (not recorded which). The receptors were sampled from a young woman with acute COVID-19. Each CDR3 is given with its conserved first and last residue. A D gene is named only where the DNA matches it firmly.

length | J | D | V | CDR3
13 | TRBJ1-1 | - | TRBV28 | CASSSDRQAEAFF
17 | TRBJ2-7 | - | TRBV28 | CASSLRDNNLSSYEQYF
13 | TRBJ1-1 | - | TRBV6-1 | CASSESGNTEAFF
16 | TRBJ1-1 | TRBD1 | TRBV5-1 | CASSGGTGGADTEAFF
15 | TRBJ1-5 | - | TRBV19 | CASSMWQYSNQPQHF
14 | TRBJ2-7 | TRBD2 | TRBV2 | CASSENAGGYEQYF
13 | TRBJ1-1 | TRBD1 | TRBV11-3 | CASRTTGDTEAFF
18 | TRBJ2-4 | - | TRBV28 | CASRGAAAGDLAKNIQYF
15 | TRBJ1-1 | - | TRBV9 | CASSVGAGYSTEAFF
15 | TRBJ2-7 | - | TRBV6-5 | CATMGGRGIGYEQYF
14 | TRBJ1-3 | - | TRBV27 | CASSSGVGGNTIYF
13 | TRBJ1-2 | - | TRBV12-3/TRBV12-4 | CASSLANLRGYTF
12 | TRBJ1-2 | - | TRBV28 | CASPGSGKGYTF
12 | TRBJ2-3 | - | TRBV30 | CAWSVLTDTQYF
14 | TRBJ1-1 | TRBD1 | TRBV3-1/TRBV3-2 | CASSPRDRAYEAFF
16 | TRBJ1-1 | TRBD1 | TRBV29-1 | CSVGGRDRGPGTEAFF
14 | TRBJ1-1 | - | TRBV6-5 | CASSPRAGNTEAFF
13 | TRBJ2-7 | - | TRBV28 | CASSLGQLYEQYF
16 | TRBJ1-6 | TRBD1 | TRBV6-6 | CASSYLGTGINSPLHF
15 | TRBJ1-4 | - | TRBV18 | CASSPGDGGNEKLFF
18 | TRBJ2-2 | TRBD2 | TRBV25-1 | CASSEGGAGGPSTGELFF
15 | TRBJ1-4 | - | TRBV5-1 | CASSSPGSTNEKLFF
19 | TRBJ2-1 | TRBD2 | TRBV28 | CASSLPAALSGRAFHEQFF
14 | TRBJ2-3 | TRBD1 | TRBV27 | CASSGTGLADTQYF
16 | TRBJ2-3 | - | TRBV19 | CASSMKQGRITDTQYF
15 | TRBJ2-3 | - | TRBV9 | CASSVAPGLTDTQYF
15 | TRBJ2-3 | - | TRBV13 | CASSPRAFVTDTQYF
16 | TRBJ1-5 | TRBD1 | TRBV28 | CASSLHGTGGPGPQHF
16 | TRBJ1-1 | - | TRBV6-5 | CASSYYGPRTGTEAFF
16 | TRBJ1-4 | - | TRBV7-9 | CASSLRATGLIEKLFF
16 | TRBJ2-6 | - | TRBV18 | CASSPPSLSGANVLTF
14 | TRBJ1-1 | - | TRBV7-9 | CASTQGSLNTEAFF
12 | TRBJ1-2 | - | TRBV30 | CAWSVGGDGYTF
14 | TRBJ2-7 | - | TRBV4-1 | CASSEQGPSYEQYF
13 | TRBJ2-6 | - | TRBV19 | CASRLSGANVLTF
15 | TRBJ1-4 | - | TRBV19 | CASSLRTDAGEKLFF
13 | TRBJ2-7 | TRBD1 | TRBV12-3/TRBV12-4 | CASSWAGGYEQYF
15 | TRBJ2-5 | TRBD2 | TRBV28 | CASSFHSGIRETQYF
12 | TRBJ1-5 | - | TRBV6-5 | CASSQVSGPQHF
11 | TRBJ2-7 | - | TRBV30 | CAWSPGFEQYF
14 | TRBJ2-5 | TRBD2 | TRBV7-9 | CASSASSGQETQYF
14 | TRBJ1-2 | - | TRBV11-3 | CASSPPGGAGGYTF
14 | TRBJ1-3 | - | TRBV11-2 | CASSFGGSGNTIYF
14 | TRBJ2-7 | - | TRBV5-1 | CASSSGQFSYEQYF
15 | TRBJ2-3 | TRBD2 | TRBV28 | CASSQTSGSRDTQYF
15 | TRBJ2-1 | - | TRBV7-3 | CASSLGLSSYNEQFF
13 | TRBJ1-5 | - | TRBV18 | CASSPLQDQPQHF
13 | TRBJ1-5 | - | TRBV7-9 | CASSLGADQPQHF
14 | TRBJ2-1 | - | TRBV28 | CASKAAGSYNEQFF
14 | TRBJ2-1 | TRBD2 | TRBV30 | CAWKRLAGWNEQFF
12 | TRBJ2-3 | - | TRBV6-4 | CASSDLGGTQYF
13 | TRBJ1-1 | - | TRBV18 | CASSRSENTEAFF
15 | TRBJ2-5 | TRBD2 | TRBV9 | CASSVEAGGQETQYF